These T cell receptor beta chains were read from a single sample in a study of graft-versus-host responses after intestinal transplantation. Only in-frame clones appear in the TCRdb table, and some are missing; sequencing was by immunoSEQ multiplex PCR. The table lists tens of thousands of clones, around 83% of them singletons, with approximately 18% in the top ten. For these receptors, no antigen is known. The sample consisted of unstimulated CD8+ T cells sorted from spleen or lymph node cells, taken before intestinal transplant. These receptors originate from a human donor who received an intestinal transplant. CDR3s leave out the opening cysteine and the closing phenylalanine or tryptophan. D genes are given only for firm matches. A row's size may be missing; if present it is once, few, many or a size class.

D	J	V	size	CDR3
NA	TRBJ2-7	TRBV4-1	NA	ASSQGPGGYEQY
NA	TRBJ2-2	TRBV19	NA	ASSIEGSGGELF
TRBD1	TRBJ1-6	TRBV5-1	NA	ASSLGTGMSYNSPLH
NA	TRBJ1-1	TRBV6-5	NA	ASSYPFEGRTEAF
NA	TRBJ2-1	TRBV28	NA	ASSLSQTYNEQF
NA	TRBJ2-5	TRBV10-1	once	ASSDRPLQETQY
NA	TRBJ1-1	TRBV6-5	few	ASSYEENTEAF
TRBD2	TRBJ2-5	TRBV9	NA	ASSEAGGVETQY
TRBD2	TRBJ2-1	TRBV11-3	few	ASSSGLAGALDEQF
TRBD2	TRBJ2-7	TRBV19	once	ASSFNRLAGLYEQY
NA	TRBJ2-5	TRBV11-2	NA	ASSLVGEETQY
TRBD1	TRBJ2-7	TRBV4-1	NA	ASSQAPTGSSYEQY
TRBD1	TRBJ2-1	TRBV5-1	NA	ASSLGQGAYEQF
TRBD2	TRBJ2-2	TRBV19	NA	ASSSLTSGRLGTGELF
TRBD1	TRBJ1-2	TRBV15	NA	ATSARTGGYYGYT
TRBD1	TRBJ2-5	TRBV7-9	NA	ASRGQGETQY
TRBD2	TRBJ2-7	TRBV27	NA	ASSFGLAGPYEQY
TRBD2	TRBJ2-3	TRBV10-3	NA	AISELLAGVTDTQY
TRBD2	TRBJ2-3	TRBV7-3	NA	ASSGGLALSPDTQY
TRBD1	TRBJ2-2	TRBV10-3	NA	AISETDRGLTGELF
NA	TRBJ1-6	TRBV28	NA	ASIGSRAQYSPLH
TRBD1	TRBJ1-3	TRBV5-1	NA	ASSLESGGGNTIY
NA	TRBJ2-5	TRBV7-9	NA	ASSLALGQPGETQY
NA	TRBJ2-7	TRBV7-8	NA	ASSSDSSSYEQY
NA	TRBJ1-4	TRBV5-1	once	ASSLVGDASVKLF
TRBD1	TRBJ2-7	TRBV6-5	NA	ASSPGQGGYEQY